One and the same sample provided the 18 T cell receptor beta chains below, sequenced in a study of blood T cell repertoires in COVID-19. The assay was immunoSEQ multiplex PCR, and TCRdb's table has in-frame clones only and misses some. This table holds 26,000 or so clones, 92% found once. The source material was peripheral blood. These receptors all stem from a human donor in a cohort sampled during active COVID-19.

This clone occurred once. The J gene is TRBJ1-3, the V gene TRBV7-8, with a tentative D call TRBD1 (6 bases). Germline assignment: CDR1 SGHVS and CDR2 FQNEAQ. The CDR3 is made up of 15 amino acids. V dropped 5 bases and J dropped 2 bases, with 13 bases sitting between them. This CDR3 is CASSRNRVPGNTIYF. The CDR3 nucleotides are TGTGCCAGCAGCAGAAACAGGGTCCCTGGAAACACCATATATTTT.

This chain uses TRBV21-1 with TRBJ2-1; whether TRBD2, the table's D call, matches the DNA was not checked. TRBV21-1 has pseudogene status. The CDR3 has 14 residues. CDR3: CASSKETSEDEQFF. The CDR3 DNA follows: TGTGCCAGCAGCAAAGAAACTAGCGAGGATGAGCAGTTCTTC.

This clone was seen only once. The chain couples TRBV10-3 to TRBJ1-2; D uncertain. Trimming cost V 2 bases and J 3 bases, with 4 bases left between them. Germline CDR1 and CDR2: ENHRY and SYGVKD. The CDR3 contains 12 residues. The CDR3 nucleotides are TGTGCCATCAGTGAGCAGGACTATGGCTACACCTTC. This sequence encodes CAISEQDYGYTF.

The chain recombines TRBV5-4 with TRBJ2-5, with D unresolved. The CDR3 is 11 amino acids. Per the germline V gene, CDR1 is SGHNT and CDR2 is YYREEE (reference sequence). The V end lost 4 bases, the J end lost 2 bases, and 3 bases lay between the germline ends. CDR3 sequence reads: CASSQQETQYF. In DNA form, the CDR3 reads TGTGCCAGCAGCCAACAAGAGACCCAGTACTTC.

The rearrangement joins TRBV6-5 to TRBJ2-5, with unresolved D. CDR3 length equals 14 residues. CDR1 is MNHEY, CDR2 SVGAGI, per germline. V shed 0 bases and J shed 5 bases, with 10 bases lying between them. In nucleotides, the CDR3 is TGTGCCAGCAGTTACTCAACGGGTTGGGAGACCCAGTACTTC. It translates to CASSYSTGWETQYF.

The V gene is TRBV4-1, the J gene TRBJ2-5; 16 bases fit TRBD2. The CDR3 spans 20 residues. Trimming cost V 0 bases and J 4 bases; bases outside gene matches: 11. CDR1 and CDR2 from the germline V gene are MGHRA and YSYEKL. CDR3 DNA sequence: TGCGCCAGCAGCCAAGATCCCGACTTGGGACTAGCGGGGGGGCGAGAGACCCAGTACTTC. This gives the protein CASSQDPDLGLAGGRETQYF.

This chain links TRBV7-9 with TRBJ2-2, with D unclear. V was clipped by 5 bases and J by 6 bases, with 10 bases between them. The CDR3 contains 13 residues. The germline V gene encodes CDR1 SEHNR and CDR2 FQNEAQ (reference sequence). The CDR3 loop reads CASSPQLAGELFF. The CDR3, as DNA: TGTGCCAGCAGCCCCCAACTTGCCGGGGAGCTGTTTTTT.

The chain carries TRBV10-1 and TRBJ1-2; possible D gene TRBD1, 5 bases. Germline-derived CDR1 and CDR2 are WNHNN and SYGVQD (reference sequence). The CDR3 is 13 amino acids. V lost 8 bases, J lost 0 bases, and 10 bases lay in between. The CDR3 DNA reads as TGCGCCAGCTCGGGGGGAGCTAACTATGGCTACACCTTC. Its protein is CASSGGANYGYTF.

V is TRBV19 and J is TRBJ1-3; no firm D call. The CDR3 extends over 15 amino acids. The V gene's germline CDR1 is LNHDA and CDR2 SQIVND (reference sequence). The ends were cut back, 5 bases at V and 0 bases at J, with 11 bases in the middle. The CDR3 loop is CASSVPGVSGNTIYF. DNA of the CDR3: TGTGCCAGTAGTGTCCCGGGTGTCTCTGGAAACACCATATATTTT.

The rearrangement joins TRBV19 to TRBJ2-5, with 13 bases that match TRBD2. V lost 4 bases, J lost 4 bases, and 3 bases stayed unmatched. There are 15 residues in the CDR3. CDR1 and CDR2 from the germline V gene are LNHDA and SQIVND (reference sequence). The CDR3 region is CASSTGLAGLETQYF. CDR3 nucleotide sequence: TGTGCCAGTAGTACGGGACTAGCGGGATTAGAGACCCAGTACTTC.

The CDR3 loop is CASGSGVETQYF. The CDR3 coding sequence is TGTGCCAGCGGTAGCGGGGTCGAGACCCAGTACTTC. The V and J genes are TRBV6-6 and TRBJ2-5; 8 bases fit TRBD2. There are 12 residues in the CDR3. Trimming took 8 bases from V and 5 from J; bases not matched to a gene: 4. Germline-derived CDR1 and CDR2 are MNHNY and SVGAGI (reference sequence).

The V and J genes are TRBV11-1 and TRBJ2-1; no reliable D call. The V gene's germline CDR1 is SGHAT and CDR2 FQDESV (reference sequence). This CDR3 has 13 residues. Trimming removed 2 bases from V and 3 bases from J, with 5 bases in between. The CDR3, as DNA: TGTGCCAGCAGCTTACTAGGCTACAATGAGCAGTTCTTC. Residues: CASSLLGYNEQFF.

This sequence joins TRBV29-1 and TRBJ1-2, with D perhaps TRBD1 (5 bases). The V and J ends lost 0 bases and 5 bases respectively, with 10 bases between them. The CDR3 covers 13 residues. Germline V gene lookup returns CDR1 SQVTM and CDR2 ANQGSEA. The CDR3: CSVEDGTVYGYTF. The CDR3 nucleotides are TGCAGCGTTGAAGATGGGACTGTTTATGGCTACACCTTC.

V gene TRBV11-3 combines with J gene TRBJ1-1, with 10 bases matching TRBD1. Germline V gives CDR1 SGHNT, CDR2 YENEEA. The CDR3 is 13 residues long. Losses at the gene ends were 5 bases for V and 6 bases for J; bases not matched to a gene: 3. The CDR3 DNA follows: TGTGCCAGCAGCCTGGACAGGGGGTCTGAAGCTTTCTTT. Its translation: CASSLDRGSEAFF. Full variable domain (remainder filled in from reference TRBV11-3 and TRBJ1-1): EAGVVQSPRYKIIEKKQPVAFWCNPISGHNTLYWYLQNLGQGPELLIRYENEEAVDDSQLPKDRFSAERLKGVDSTLKIQPAELGDSAVYLCASSLDRGSEAFFGQGTRLTVV.

J is TRBJ1-2 and V is TRBV6-6; D gene ambiguous. Between the trimmed V and J ends, which lost 7 bases and 4 bases, there was a span of 22 bases. The CDR3 loop spans 16 amino acids. Looked up from germline, CDR1 is MNHNY and CDR2 is SVGAGI (reference sequence). CDR3 in DNA: TGTGCCAGCACTGACTCCTATTTAGCGGAGGGCTATGGCTACACCTTC. Encoded protein: CASTDSYLAEGYGYTF.

The chain links TRBV5-8 to TRBJ1-4, with TRBD1 identical over 8 bases. Germline V gene data show CDR1 as SGHTS and CDR2 as YDEGEE. V lost 4 bases, J lost 5 bases, and 4 bases stayed unmatched. This CDR3 contains 14 residues. CDR3 region: CASSLRGQNEKLFF. The CDR3, as DNA: TGTGCCAGCAGCCTCAGGGGGCAGAATGAAAAACTGTTTTTT.

Of note for this clone: At the DNA level, this CDR3 is encoded by other sequences in the same sample as well. The chain carries TRBV27 and TRBJ2-6, with a possible D match to TRBD1 (5 bases). The CDR3 has 16 amino acids. The V and J ends lost 5 bases and 0 bases respectively, with 11 bases between them. Per the germline V gene, CDR1 is MNHEY and CDR2 is SMNVEV (reference sequence). CDR3 sequence reads: CASSTGRLSGANVLTF. As DNA, the CDR3 is TGTGCCAGCAGTACAGGACGGCTCTCTGGGGCCAACGTCCTGACTTTC. Using reference TRBV27 and TRBJ2-6 for the parts outside the CDR3, the full variable domain is EAQVTQNPRYLITVTGKKLTVTCSQNMNHEYMSWYRQDPGLGLRQIYYSMNVEVTDKGDVPEGYKVSRKEKRNFPLILESPSPNQTSLYFCASSTGRLSGANVLTFGAGSRLTVL.

The J gene is TRBJ2-5, the V gene TRBV18; D call uncertain. This CDR3 spans 11 amino acids. Germline V CDR1 and CDR2: KGHSH, LQKENI. Trimming took 5 bases from V and 2 from J, leaving 3 bases between them. CDR3 sequence reads: CASSEQETQYF. The CDR3 DNA is TGTGCCAGCTCAGAGCAAGAGACCCAGTACTTC.